This TCR beta chain was sequenced for a study of tumor-infiltrating lymphocytes in primary liver carcinoma. As for the study in general: These were node-negative, non-metastatic T1-T3 tumors of roughly 4 to 10 cm.

This clonotype has ten or more counts. Blood RNA originated from unsorted whole blood, with germline DNA additionally extracted. A primer in the constant region served to generate TCR beta cDNA from 450 to 600 ng of total RNA. Three rounds of nested multiplex PCR with slightly modified ARM-PCR produced TCR beta libraries. A C-beta reverse primer was combined with TRBV1-TRBV30 forward primers in the first two PCR rounds, and each round had about 10 cycles. Each CDR3 protein gets one entry after TCRdb re-called the multiplex PCR reads with MiXCR. This table has approximately 340,000 distinct CDR3 sequences, approximately 65% appearing once. The CDR3 totals 15 residues. The V end was cut by 1 base, the J end by 8 bases, with 14 bases between. Germline values: CDR1 MGHRA, CDR2 YSYEKL.

This TCR was sampled from a man aged 35-49 years with primary liver carcinoma and hepatitis B virus infection. The sample taken for sequencing was peripheral blood. The V and J genes are TRBV4-1 and TRBJ2-2; D is unresolved. The CDR3 loop reads CASSQAFQGSGELFF. CDR3 in DNA: TGCGCCAGCAGCCAAGCTTTTCAAGGTTCTGGGGAGCTGTTTTTT.